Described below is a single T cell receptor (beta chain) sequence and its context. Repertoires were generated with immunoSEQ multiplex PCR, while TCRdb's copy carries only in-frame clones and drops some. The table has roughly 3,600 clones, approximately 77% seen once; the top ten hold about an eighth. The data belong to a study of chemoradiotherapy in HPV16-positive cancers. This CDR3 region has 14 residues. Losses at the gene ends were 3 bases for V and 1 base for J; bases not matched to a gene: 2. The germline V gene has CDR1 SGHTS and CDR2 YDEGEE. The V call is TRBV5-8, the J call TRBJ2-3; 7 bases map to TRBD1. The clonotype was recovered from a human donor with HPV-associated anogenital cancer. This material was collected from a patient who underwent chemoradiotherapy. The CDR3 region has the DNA TGTGCCAGCAGCTATGGGACAGGCACAGATACGCAGTATTTT. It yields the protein CASSYGTGTDTQYF.